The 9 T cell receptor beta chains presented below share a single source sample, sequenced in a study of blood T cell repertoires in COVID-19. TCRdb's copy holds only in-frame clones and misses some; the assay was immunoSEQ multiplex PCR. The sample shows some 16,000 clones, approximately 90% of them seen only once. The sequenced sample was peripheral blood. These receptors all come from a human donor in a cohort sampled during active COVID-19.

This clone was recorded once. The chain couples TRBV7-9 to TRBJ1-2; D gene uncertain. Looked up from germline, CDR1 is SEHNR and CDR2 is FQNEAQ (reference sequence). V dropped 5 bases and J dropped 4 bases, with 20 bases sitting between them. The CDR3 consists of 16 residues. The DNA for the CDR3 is TGTGCCAGCAGCCCGCGACAAGGAGGAATCTCCTATGGCTACACCTTC. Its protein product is CASSPRQGGISYGYTF.

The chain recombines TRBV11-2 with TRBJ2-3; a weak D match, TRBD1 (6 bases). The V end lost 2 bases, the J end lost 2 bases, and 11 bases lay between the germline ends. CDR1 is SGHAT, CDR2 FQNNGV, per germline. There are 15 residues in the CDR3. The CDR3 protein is CASSLSGVVTDTQYF. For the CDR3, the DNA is TGTGCCAGCAGCTTATCAGGGGTAGTCACAGATACGCAGTATTTT. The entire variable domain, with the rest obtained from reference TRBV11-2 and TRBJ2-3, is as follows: EAGVAQSPRYKIIEKRQSVAFWCNPISGHATLYWYQQILGQGPKLLIQFQNNGVVDDSQLPKDRFSAERLKGVDSTLKIQPAKLEDSAVYLCASSLSGVVTDTQYFGPGTRLTVL.

The CDR3 region is CASTPGGGPQHF. The CDR3 nucleotides read TGTGCCAGTACACCCGGGGGGGGGCCCCAGCATTTT. The chain employs TRBV19 and TRBJ1-5, with TRBD1 as a possible D gene (5 bases). Germline CDR1 LNHDA, CDR2 SQIVND (reference sequence). The ends were cut back, 7 bases at V and 9 bases at J, with 13 bases in the middle. The CDR3 runs 12 residues.

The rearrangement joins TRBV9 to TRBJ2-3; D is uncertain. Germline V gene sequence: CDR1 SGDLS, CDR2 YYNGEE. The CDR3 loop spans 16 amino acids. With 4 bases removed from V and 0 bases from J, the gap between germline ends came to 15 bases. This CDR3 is CASSFRLGASTDTQYF. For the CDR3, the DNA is TGTGCCAGCAGCTTCCGACTCGGCGCTAGCACAGATACGCAGTATTTT.

The CDR3 DNA follows: TGTGCCTGGAGCGAACCTTACAGGGGCGCGGCTTTCTTT. Its translation is CAWSEPYRGAAFF. The chain is built from TRBV30 and TRBJ1-1, with 7 bases that match TRBD1. This CDR3 is built from 13 residues. J gave up 11 bases and V 3 bases, and 12 bases lay outside the gene matches. Looked up from germline, CDR1 is GTSNPN and CDR2 is SVGIG (reference sequence).

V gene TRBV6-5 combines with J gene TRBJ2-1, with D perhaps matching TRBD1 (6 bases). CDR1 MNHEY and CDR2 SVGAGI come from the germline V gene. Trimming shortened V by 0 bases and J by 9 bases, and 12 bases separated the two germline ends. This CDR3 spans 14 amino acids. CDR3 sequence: CASSYSGRGGEQFF. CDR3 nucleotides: TGTGCCAGCAGTTACTCAGGCAGGGGCGGTGAGCAGTTCTTC.

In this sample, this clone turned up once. The CDR3 DNA is TGTGCCAGCAGGACGCGGGGGATAGGGCGTTACTATGGCTACACCTTC. Translated, it gives CASRTRGIGRYYGYTF. The chain couples TRBV6-6 to TRBJ1-2, with D maybe TRBD1 (5 bases). This CDR3 has 16 residues. Germline V gene data show CDR1 as MNHNY and CDR2 as SVGAGI (reference sequence). Trimming shortened V by 6 bases and J by 3 bases, and 20 bases separated the two germline ends.

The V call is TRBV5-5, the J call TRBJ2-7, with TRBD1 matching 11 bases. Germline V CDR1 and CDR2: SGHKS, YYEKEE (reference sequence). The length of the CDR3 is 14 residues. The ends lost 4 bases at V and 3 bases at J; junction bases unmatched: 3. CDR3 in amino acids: CASSPGQGVYEQYF. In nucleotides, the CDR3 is TGTGCCAGCAGCCCGGGACAGGGGGTCTACGAGCAGTACTTC.

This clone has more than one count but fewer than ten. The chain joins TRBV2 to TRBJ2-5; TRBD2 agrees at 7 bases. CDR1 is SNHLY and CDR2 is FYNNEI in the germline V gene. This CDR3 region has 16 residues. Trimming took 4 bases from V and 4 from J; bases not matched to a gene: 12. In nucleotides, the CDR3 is TGTGCCAGCAGTGGACGGGGTAGCGGGCCGGGAGAGACCCAGTACTTC. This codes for CASSGRGSGPGETQYF. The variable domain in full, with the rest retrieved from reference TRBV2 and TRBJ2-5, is EPEVTQTPSHQVTQMGQEVILRCVPISNHLYFYWYRQILGQKVEFLVSFYNNEISEKSEIFDDQFSVERPDGSNFTLKIRSTKLEDSAMYFCASSGRGSGPGETQYFGPGTRLLVL.